This TCR beta chain derives from a study of T cells in Graves' hyperthyroidism and ophthalmopathy (dated by TCRdb to the late 2010s). A note on the overall study: To identify distinguishing TCR V-J signatures, a discovery cohort of 100 or so patients was used, comprising some 45 with Graves' ophthalmopathy and 57 with stable Graves' hyperthyroidism. Prospective prediction of ophthalmopathy was tested in an independent validation cohort consisting of some 20 hyperthyroidism patients and more than 15 patients who later progressed to ophthalmopathy. The 95 to 100 discovery patients were divided at random into training and test sets in a 7:3 ratio. TCR Vbeta CDR3 sequencing of 130 to 150 peripheral blood samples (43 ophthalmopathy, roughly 74 hyperthyroidism and some 17 progressor patients) is reported in the paper. After blood sampling, hyperthyroidism patients were treated with methimazole at a starting dose of 30 mg daily, and ophthalmopathy patients were treated with high-dose intravenous methylprednisolone. The study also compared thyroid tissue and blood T-cell repertoires from about six Graves' hyperthyroidism patients.

Reading from cysteine to phenylalanine, the CDR3 counts 14 amino acids. Only CDR3 DNA is held: 42 bases, read in frame from base 1. As encoded in the germline V gene (reference sequence), CDR1 is SEHNR while CDR2 is FQNEAQ. Between the V and J ends, shortened by 5 bases and 2 bases respectively, the junction contains 12 bases. Details on this clonotype: Its cognate antigen has yet to be identified. Within one base of it there is no much larger clone, and no base qualities were kept.

The study excluded patients with uncontrolled infections, other autoimmune diseases, pregnancy or lactation. Diagnoses relied on clinical symptoms, serum thyroxine and TRAb, thyroid ultrasound and orbital computed tomography. Total RNA was extracted with Trizol reagent, and quality was checked on an Agilent 2100 Bioanalyzer. Broader findings and caveats from the paper: Ophthalmopathy was separated from stable hyperthyroidism by a 13 V-J signature model, with around 90% sensitivity and 81% to 82% specificity obtained in cross-validation and 80%/75% obtained in testing. No statistical method was used to set the sample size in advance, and investigators knew the group allocation. In validation, progression to ophthalmopathy was predicted by the model with roughly 69% sensitivity and roughly 76% specificity, a median of approximately 6.5 months before onset. Most expanded thyroid clonotypes (frequency above 0.001) were also found in blood, which suggests that blood repertoires may mirror thyroid immune responses.

The TCR beta CDR3 regions were amplified from the RNA transcripts. The TCR CDR3 was subjected to a first round of RT-PCR using the HTBI primer set and the Qiagen OneStep RT-PCR kit. A second multiplex PCR round built the libraries, followed by size selection and purification. Libraries were sequenced paired-end with 100 bp reads on an Illumina HiSeq2000. In the source study's methods: SOAPnuke was used to process the raw data, throwing out any read that contained adapters or uncalled bases, had a mean Phred below 15, or lacked an exact constant-primer or identifier match. COPE v1.2.5 was used to merge the high-quality paired reads, and each unique nucleotide sequence was defined as a clonotype. MiTCR v1.1 was used to align clonotypes to the IMGT TRBV, TRBD and TRBJ reference segments. The analysis was restricted to V-J combinations with a frequency above 0.0001, which together covered roughly 99% of the repertoires. The TCS score was defined as F50 (clonal expansion) divided by E x V (chaos), with BLOSUM62-based TCRdist calculated between CDR3 peptides within each V-J. Welch's t-statistics and random forest reduced around 550 V-J features to 13, which were used in a naive Bayes classifier (R e1071). The similarity between thyroid and blood repertoires was quantified using the Morisita-Horn index. Starting from the raw public reads, TCRdb applied fastp trimming at Q25, assembled clones with MiXCR and retained in-frame beta chains. All rows with the same CDR3 protein become a single entry with the most common DNA and genes. What appears here as the V and J calls and clone size reflects TCRdb's work, not the paper's. The sample table holds approximately 510,000 distinct CDR3 sequences, of which 35% to 50% were seen once. The top ten clones comprise 35% to 50% of the sample.

The V and J genes are TRBV7-9 and TRBJ1-2; TRBD1 is perhaps the D gene, given 6 matching bases. Sequencing was performed on peripheral blood or thyroid tissue (not recorded which). The sequence derives from an adult woman with Graves' disease, either hyperthyroidism or ophthalmopathy (not recorded which). CDR3 reads: CASSQEGGNYGYTF. The sequence in DNA is TGTGCCAGCAGCCAAGAGGGGGGGAACTATGGCTACACCTTC.